This T cell receptor beta chain was sequenced for a study of T cell responses to AZD1222 COVID-19 vaccine. Study findings and constraints: With dominance at 160-218 and 743-854, vaccine-associated CD4 TCRs spanned spike. The repertoires were collected only after the peak T cell response. Most donors were white British and more were female, and clonal diversity was possibly underestimated.

Data came from immunoSEQ multiplex PCR; TCRdb stores just in-frame clones and leaves some out. The sample lists approximately 100,000 clones, about 87% occurring once. Comment on this clone: Its target is unknown.

Trimming cost V 5 bases and J 2 bases; bases outside gene matches: 8. The CDR3 has 17 residues. Germline assignment: CDR1 SGHTA and CDR2 FQGNSA. V and J are TRBV7-2 and TRBJ1-5; 11 bases match TRBD1. This sequence was found in an adult in good health. Here the sequenced sample was peripheral blood, taken on day 0 of AZD1222 vaccination. CDR3 amino acids: CASSPRTGGIGNQPQHF. Written as DNA, the CDR3 is TGTGCCAGCAGCCCCCGGACAGGGGGCATCGGCAATCAGCCCCAGCATTTT.